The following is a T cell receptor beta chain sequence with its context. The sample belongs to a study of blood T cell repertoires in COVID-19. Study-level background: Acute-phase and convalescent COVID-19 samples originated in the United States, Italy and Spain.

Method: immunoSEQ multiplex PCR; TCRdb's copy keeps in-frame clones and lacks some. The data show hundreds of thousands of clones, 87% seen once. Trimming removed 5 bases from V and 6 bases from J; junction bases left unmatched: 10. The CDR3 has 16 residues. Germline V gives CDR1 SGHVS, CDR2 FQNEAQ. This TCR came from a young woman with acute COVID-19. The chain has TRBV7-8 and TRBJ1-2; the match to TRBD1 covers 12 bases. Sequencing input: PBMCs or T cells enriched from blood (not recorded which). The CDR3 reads CASSQGQGARTHGYTF. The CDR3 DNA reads TGTGCCAGCAGCCAGGGACAGGGGGCGCGAACCCATGGCTACACCTTC.